The 14 T cell receptor beta chains reported below all come from one sample, sequenced in a study of human T cells and chemical hapten exposure. The time point here: patch test 1, 2 weeks after DPC sensitization. Treatment of the sample: therapeutic diphenylcyclopropenone sensitization with weekly scalp DPC. TCRdb itself ran the RACE reads through MiXCR, one entry per CDR3 protein. The sample carries under 450,000 distinct CDR3 sequences, 4.8% recorded once. This specimen was whole blood, taken in connection with sensitization to the hapten diphenylcyclopropenone (DPC). Source of these receptors: a woman in her 50s with alopecia areata. Some clones in this sample may be carry-over from other donors' samples.

Comment on this clonotype: This clone may be a read error of a much larger clone one base away. The chain has TRBV28 and TRBJ1-6; 7 bases fit TRBD1. Germline V gives CDR1 MDHEN, CDR2 SYDVKM. Trimming at V came to 8 bases and at J to 11 bases, leaving 15 bases not matched to a gene. The CDR3 is made up of 15 amino acids. This chain's CDR3 is CASCFLEGAPPPLHF. For the CDR3, the DNA is TGTGCCAGCTGCTTCTTAGAGGGGGCGCCTCCACCCCTCCACTTT.

At least ten counts were recorded for this clonotype. The rearrangement joins TRBV21-1 to TRBJ1-1. TRBV21-1 is listed as a pseudogene. CDR3 length: 15 amino acids. The CDR3 region is CASRRRKVVNTEAFF. CDR3 nucleotides: TGTGCCAGCCGCCGGAGGAAGGTTGTCAACACTGAAGCTTTCTTT.

There are many counts of this clonotype. This chain joins TRBV6-5 and TRBJ2-1, with D hard to call. This CDR3 has 10 amino acids. Deletions cut 8 bases from V and 9 bases from J, with 8 bases between. CDR1 is MNHEY and CDR2 is SVGAGI in the germline V gene. The CDR3 bases are TGTGCCAGCGGTCGGGTTGAGCAGTTCTTC. It is translated as CASGRVEQFF.

This clonotype was seen many times. The V gene is TRBV4-1, the J gene TRBJ2-1; 10 bases are shared with TRBD2. This CDR3 spans 14 amino acids. V shed 2 bases and J 6 bases; nucleotides not matched to a gene: 1. CDR1 MGHRA and CDR2 YSYEKL come from the germline V gene. CDR3 nucleotide sequence: TGCGCCAGCAGCCAAAGCGGGGGGGCCAATGAGCAGTTCTTC. Amino acids: CASSQSGGANEQFF.

The table lists this clonotype with many counts. The V and J genes are TRBV29-1 and TRBJ1-5; 7 bases align to TRBD1. Unmatched junction bases numbered 32, after V lost 8 bases and J lost 4 bases. The germline V gene has CDR1 SQVTM and CDR2 ANQGSEA. The CDR3 runs 21 residues. The CDR3 protein is CSTFPRQGIWPGREKNQPQHF. The CDR3 coding sequence is TGCAGCACCTTCCCTCGACAGGGCATTTGGCCAGGCAGGGAGAAAAATCAGCCCCAGCATTTT.

This rearrangement joins TRBV7-9 to TRBJ2-3; no definite D call. Germline V gene lookup returns CDR1 SEHNR and CDR2 FQNEAQ (reference sequence). This CDR3 region has 14 residues. V was clipped by 1 base and J by 6 bases, with 11 bases between them. The CDR3 DNA is TGTGCCAGCAGCTTAGGCCAGCCACCGGATACGCAGTATTTT. Its translation is CASSLGQPPDTQYF.

This chain uses TRBV29-1 with TRBJ1-2, with TRBD1 matching 8 bases. The CDR3 totals 13 residues. V lost 6 bases, J lost 14 bases, and 17 bases stayed unmatched. Germline CDR1 SQVTM, CDR2 ANQGSEA. CDR3 amino acids: CSVPDRGRDAKTF. The CDR3 bases are TGCAGCGTCCCTGACAGGGGAAGGGACGCTAAAACCTTC.

This clonotype was counted ten times or more. The chain has TRBV6-7 and TRBJ2-2; weak D call: TRBD2 (7 bases). TRBV6-7 is recorded as an ORF, its role being uncertain. V was clipped by 2 bases and J by 2 bases, with 15 bases between them. The CDR3 has 17 amino acids. CDR3 residues: CASSYSPGGRNTGELFF. The CDR3 bases are TGTGCCAGCAGTTACAGTCCCGGGGGGCGCAACACCGGGGAGCTGTTTTTT.

Ten or more counts support this clonotype. The chain couples TRBV27 to TRBJ2-2, with D uncertain. V was pared by 9 bases and J by 7 bases, with 12 bases between. The CDR3 runs to 12 residues. The germline CDR1 and CDR2 sequences are MNHEY and SMNVEV (reference sequence). CDR3 residues: CASSGRGGELFF. CDR3 bases: TGTGCCAGTTCCGGGCGCGGCGGGGAGCTGTTTTTT.

This clonotype appeared many times. The V and J genes are TRBV29-1 and TRBJ2-2; D is possibly TRBD1 (6 bases). Germline-derived CDR1 and CDR2 are SQVTM and ANQGSEA. With 2 bases removed from V and 2 bases from J, the gap between germline ends came to 12 bases. This CDR3 has 15 amino acids. In DNA, the CDR3 is TGCAGCGTTGAAAGTGGGGACACCAACACCGGGGAGCTGTTTTTT. It encodes CSVESGDTNTGELFF.

In this sample, this clonotype turned up many times. The CDR3 DNA sequence: TGTGCCAGCAGCCCACAACGGGGGCAAAACATTCAGTACTTC. Translation: CASSPQRGQNIQYF. The chain employs TRBV7-2 and TRBJ2-4, with D perhaps TRBD1 or TRBD2 (6 bases each). The CDR3 runs 14 residues. The V gene's germline CDR1 is SGHTA and CDR2 FQGNSA. With 5 bases removed from V and 5 bases from J, the gap between germline ends came to 13 bases.

This clonotype was seen more than once but under ten times. J is TRBJ1-2 and V is TRBV12-3 or TRBV12-4; 8 bases align to TRBD1. There are 13 residues in the CDR3. Trimming removed 6 bases from V and 3 bases from J; junction bases left unmatched: 3. The CDR3 loop reads CASRGQAYYGYTF. CDR3 nucleotides: TGTGCCAGCAGGGGACAGGCGTACTATGGCTACACCTTC.

The V call is TRBV6-5, the J call TRBJ2-1; D perhaps matches TRBD1 (6 bases). Deletions cut 2 bases from V and 5 bases from J, with 16 bases between. This CDR3 comprises 16 residues. The germline V gene has CDR1 MNHEY and CDR2 SVGAGI. CDR3 nucleotides: TGTGCCAGCAGTTACCCCACCCCGGACAGCAACAATGAGCAGTTCTTC. Encoded protein: CASSYPTPDSNNEQFF.

In its sample, this clonotype was seen many times. The chain recombines TRBV9 with TRBJ1-1, with a tentative D call TRBD1 (6 bases). The germline V gene has CDR1 SGDLS and CDR2 YYNGEE. V lost 1 base and J 7 bases, leaving 11 bases between the germline ends. This CDR3 has 13 residues. CDR3: CASSVSGAGEAFF. The CDR3 DNA sequence: TGTGCCAGCAGCGTATCAGGGGCGGGTGAAGCTTTCTTT.